The clone carrying this T cell receptor beta chain was observed a few times. The antigen is undetermined. These data come from a study of human T cells and chemical hapten exposure. Study outcomes and limitations: TCRs exceeding 1 in 1000 frequency stayed unchanged with DPC sensitization. Healthy people's immune response may differ from that of the donors, who had alopecia.

The time point here: pre-sensitization, week 0. Specified treatment: therapeutic diphenylcyclopropenone sensitization with weekly scalp DPC. TCRdb reprocessed the RACE reads with MiXCR, giving one entry per CDR3 protein. The sample lists about 64,000 distinct CDR3 sequences; around 10% were seen once. V was cut by 8 bases and J by 7 bases, with 15 bases left in between. Germline V gene sequence: CDR1 SNHLY, CDR2 FYNNEI. The CDR3 sequence is 14 residues long. Source: whole blood, taken in connection with sensitization to the hapten diphenylcyclopropenone (DPC). This chain uses TRBV2 with TRBJ2-6; a weak D match, TRBD2 (6 bases). The sequence derives from a woman aged 40 to 55 with alopecia areata. Some clones in this sample may be carry-over from other donors' samples. CDR3 bases: TGTGCCAGCGATGGAGGGGAAGGTGCCAACGTCCTGACTTTC. Its protein is CASDGGEGANVLTF.